The clone carrying this TCR beta chain was counted many times. Its antigen is not identified. These data originate in a study of response to subunit inactivated influenza vaccine. TCRdb reprocessed the RT-PCR reads via MiXCR and lists one record per CDR3 protein. Here the sample spans around 650,000 distinct CDR3 sequences, approximately 15% being singletons. Overall study findings and caveats: The authors put forward the suggestion that each seasonal influenza vaccination may bring in only a limited number of new T cells.

The CDR3 is made up of 14 amino acids. Trimming pared 3 bases from V and 3 bases from J, leaving 9 bases between. CDR1 is SEHNR, CDR2 FQNEAQ, per germline (reference sequence). The origin of this receptor is a man aged 45-60 years who received an inactivated influenza vaccine. The chain carries TRBV7-9 and TRBJ2-1, with no clear D. The sample consisted of PBMCs from blood, taken about 13 days after vaccination. CDR3 loop: CASSLILSYNEQFF. CDR3 nucleotides: TGTGCCAGCAGCTTGATTCTTAGCTACAATGAGCAGTTCTTC.